This TCR beta chain is drawn from a study of regulatory T cells in long-lasting Graves disease. Across the whole study: New Graves' disease cases had less than 3 months of antithyroid drugs.

With regard to this clonotype: Its antigen is undetermined.

The CDR3 length is 15 residues. CDR1 and CDR2 from the germline V gene are DFQATT and SNEGSKA (reference sequence). V lost 5 bases and J lost 5; bases outside the gene matches: 12. Time point noted: newly diagnosed GD, antithyroid drugs for less than 3 months. The TCR library was prepared using RNA isolated from PBMCs. Investigators prepared the TCR beta libraries by applying iRepertoire HTBI primers and Arm-PCR of CDR3 regions. MiXCR was run by TCRdb on the multiplex PCR reads, yielding one entry per CDR3 protein. This table holds about 420,000 distinct CDR3 sequences, around 15% found once. Whole-study findings and limits: Researchers examined only peripheral blood and not thyroid tissue.

These data are also associated with another study on T cells in Graves' hyperthyroidism and ophthalmopathy. This second study says: In the blood, most expanded thyroid clonotypes above 0.001 appeared as well.

The sample in question was peripheral blood mononuclear cells (PBMCs), obtained at new diagnosis, from a patient treated with antithyroid drugs. The receptor was isolated from a young woman with Graves disease. The V gene is TRBV20-1, the J gene TRBJ2-1, with 7 bases aligning to TRBD2. CDR3 sequence reads: CSAEGPESGDNEQFF. The CDR3, as DNA: TGCAGTGCTGAAGGCCCGGAGAGCGGGGACAATGAGCAGTTCTTC.